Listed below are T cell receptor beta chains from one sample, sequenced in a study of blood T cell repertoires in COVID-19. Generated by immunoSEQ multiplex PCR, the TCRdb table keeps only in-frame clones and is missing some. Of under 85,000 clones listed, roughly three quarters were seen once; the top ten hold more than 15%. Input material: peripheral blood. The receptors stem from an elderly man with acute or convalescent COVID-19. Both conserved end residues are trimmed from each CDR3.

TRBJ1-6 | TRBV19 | AGRGVRDRSPLH
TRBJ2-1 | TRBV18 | ASSPLTSGALYNEQF
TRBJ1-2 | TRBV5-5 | ASSSDPLGGYT
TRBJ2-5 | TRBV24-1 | ATSDPPGTNKQETQY
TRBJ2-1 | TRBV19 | ASSIVFEGGPSEQF
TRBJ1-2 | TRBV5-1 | ASSLEGALYGYT
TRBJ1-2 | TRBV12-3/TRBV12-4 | ASSLPGVLGYT
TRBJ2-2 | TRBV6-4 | ASSLGGVGELF
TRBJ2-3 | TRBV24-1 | ATSARDRATDTQY
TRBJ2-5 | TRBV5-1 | ASSLAGTVETQY
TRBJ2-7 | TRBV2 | ASSADTFWEQY
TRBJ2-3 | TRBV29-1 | SVRQGDEADTQY
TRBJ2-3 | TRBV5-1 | ASIPYGLAGADTDTQY
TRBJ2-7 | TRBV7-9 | ASSLDGEGPYEQY
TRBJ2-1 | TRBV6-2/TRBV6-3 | ASSHASGGANEQF
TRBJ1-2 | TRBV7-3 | ASSSQGGQGGYT
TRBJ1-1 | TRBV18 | ASSPQGANKAF
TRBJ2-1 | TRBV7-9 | ASSLALYSYNEQF
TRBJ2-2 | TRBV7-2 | ASSPNLRGDTGELF
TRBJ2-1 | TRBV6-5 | ASIVSGGSYNEQF
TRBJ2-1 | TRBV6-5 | ASTTGGILDEQF
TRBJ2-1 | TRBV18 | ASSPPGGSGNEQF
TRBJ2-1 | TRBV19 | ASRDRGKNEQF
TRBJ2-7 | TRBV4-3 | ASSQLSSGSYEQY